The entry below gives a single TCR beta chain sequence along with its context. These data come from a study of OX40 agonist ivuxolimab in advanced cancers. Assay: immunoSEQ multiplex PCR; the TCRdb copy retains only in-frame clones and omits some. The sample yields about 18,000 clones, approximately 85% seen once. Prior autoimmune disease or systemic immunosuppression barred patients. V was shortened by 1 base and J by 2 bases, with 14 bases between the two germline ends. This CDR3 is 16 amino acids long. The germline CDR1 and CDR2 sequences are SGHVS and FQNEAQ. This receptor was obtained from an adult with an advanced solid tumor such as melanoma, head and neck, liver or kidney cancer. The sample consisted of CD4+ or CD8+ T cells sorted from blood, taken in a trial of the OX40 agonist ivuxolimab. The rearrangement links TRBV7-8 to TRBJ1-2; D is perhaps TRBD1 (6 bases). CDR3 sequence (DNA): TGTGCCAGCAGCTTAGGGTCAACAGGGTTCAACTATGGCTACACCTTC. It specifies CASSLGSTGFNYGYTF.